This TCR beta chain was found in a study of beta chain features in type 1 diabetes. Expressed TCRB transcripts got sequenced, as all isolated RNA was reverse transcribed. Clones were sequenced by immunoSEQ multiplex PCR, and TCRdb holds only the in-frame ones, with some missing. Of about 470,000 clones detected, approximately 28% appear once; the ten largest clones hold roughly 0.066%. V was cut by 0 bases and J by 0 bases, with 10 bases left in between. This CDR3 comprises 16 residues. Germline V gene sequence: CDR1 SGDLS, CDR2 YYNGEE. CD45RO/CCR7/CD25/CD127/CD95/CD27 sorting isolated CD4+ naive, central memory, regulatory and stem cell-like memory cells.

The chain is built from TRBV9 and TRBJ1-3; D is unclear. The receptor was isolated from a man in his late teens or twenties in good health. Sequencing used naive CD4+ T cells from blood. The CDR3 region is CASSVDPRASGNTIYF. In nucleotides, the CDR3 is TGTGCCAGCAGCGTAGACCCCCGGGCCTCTGGAAACACCATATATTTT. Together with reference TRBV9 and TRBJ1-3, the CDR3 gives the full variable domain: DSGVTQTPKHLITATGQRVTLRCSPRSGDLSVYWYQQSLDQGLQFLIQYYNGEERAKGNILERFSAQQFPDLHSELNLSSLELGDSALYFCASSVDPRASGNTIYFGEGSWLTVV.